This T cell receptor beta chain was captured by sequencing in a study of shared clonotypes between healthy human individuals. Each sample came from a Caucasian adult donor living in Nashville, Tennessee. Sequencing was performed with immunoSEQ multiplex PCR; in TCRdb, only in-frame clones are kept and a portion is missing. Of about 470,000 clones listed, roughly three quarters are singletons. Trimming cost V 0 bases and J 9 bases, with 8 bases left between them. Germline V CDR1 and CDR2: LNHNV, YYDKDF (reference sequence). This CDR3 contains 12 residues. The sequence came from a woman aged 40 to 49 in good health. Some clones in this sample may be carry-over from other donors' samples. V and J are TRBV15 and TRBJ2-5; D not resolved. The sample comprised PBMCs. The CDR3 region has the DNA TGTGCCACCAGCAGAGATAATCTCTCCCAGTACTTC. It translates to CATSRDNLSQYF.